Each of the 32 T cell receptor beta chains below was sequenced from the same sample in a study of blood T cells in healthy people across ages. The authors ran a second PCR of roughly 6 to 12 cycles using a sample-barcoded 5' primer and a J-beta primer mix. TCRdb reprocessed the 5' RACE reads with MiXCR, giving one entry per CDR3 protein. The sample gives about 650,000 distinct CDR3 sequences, around 32% of which show up once; approximately 15% is in the top ten. The material sequenced was blood. Receptor source: a woman older than 75 in good health.

Ten or more counts support this clonotype. This chain joins TRBV9 and TRBJ2-5, with 9 bases matching TRBD2. Trimming removed 3 bases from V and 5 bases from J; junction bases left unmatched: 11. This CDR3 contains 16 residues. Germline V lookup: CDR1 SGDLS, CDR2 YYNGEE. Here the CDR3 reads CASSANSGLAVETQYF. CDR3 DNA: TGTGCCAGCAGCGCCAACTCGGGACTAGCAGTTGAGACCCAGTACTTC.

This clonotype was recorded at least ten times. The J gene is TRBJ2-1, the V gene TRBV18; the match to TRBD1 covers 7 bases. Germline-derived CDR1 and CDR2 are KGHSH and LQKENI. The CDR3 totals 14 residues. Trimming at V came to 3 bases and at J to 10 bases, leaving 9 bases not matched to a gene. In DNA form, the CDR3 reads TGTGCCAGCTCACCCCCGGGACAGCCGGGGGAGCAGTTCTTC. Its protein is CASSPPGQPGEQFF. Using reference TRBV18 and TRBJ2-1 for the parts outside the CDR3, the full variable domain is NAGVMQNPRHLVRRRGQEARLRCSPMKGHSHVYWYRQLPEEGLKFMVYLQKENIIDESGMPKERFSAEFPKEGPSILRIQQVVRGDSAAYFCASSPPGQPGEQFFGPGTRLTVL.

The chain is built from TRBV28 and TRBJ1-1, with D tentatively TRBD1 (5 bases). The CDR3 runs to 14 residues. Germline values: CDR1 MDHEN, CDR2 SYDVKM. V was shortened by 6 bases and J by 1 base, with 12 bases between the two germline ends. Here the CDR3 reads CASRLTVPNTEAFF. As DNA, the CDR3 is TGTGCCAGCAGACTGACAGTCCCGAACACTGAAGCTTTCTTT.

This clonotype was counted between two and nine times. Here the CDR3 DNA reads TGTGCCACGTCGAAGGGGGGGACAAATGAAAAACTGTTTTTT. Its protein is CATSKGGTNEKLFF. The chain combines TRBV10-3 with TRBJ1-4, with D possibly matching TRBD1 (6 bases). Germline values: CDR1 ENHRY, CDR2 SYGVKD. V lost 10 bases and J 5 bases, leaving 17 bases between the germline ends. This CDR3 contains 14 residues.

This clonotype was counted at least ten times. The gene calls are TRBV24-1 and TRBJ1-2; TRBD1 might be the D (5 bases). The CDR3 runs to 15 residues. The V and J ends lost 5 bases and 7 bases respectively, with 19 bases between them. Germline CDR1 and CDR2: KGHDR and SFDVKD. The CDR3 is CATSAGPAGPGGYTF. In DNA form, the CDR3 reads TGTGCCACCAGTGCCGGCCCTGCGGGGCCGGGTGGCTACACCTTC.

This clonotype was observed at least ten times. V is TRBV6-2 or TRBV6-3 and J is TRBJ2-5, with D perhaps matching TRBD2 (6 bases). The CDR3 covers 14 residues. V was pared by 4 bases and J by 6 bases, with 15 bases between. CDR1 is MNHEY and CDR2 is SVGEGT in the germline V gene. CDR3 nucleotide sequence: TGTGCCAGCAGTTCAGCCCGGGGGTGGCAGACCCAGTACTTC. Amino acid sequence: CASSSARGWQTQYF.

The chain is built from TRBV27 and TRBJ2-1, with unresolved D. Per germline, CDR1 MNHEY and CDR2 SMNVEV (reference sequence). The CDR3 runs 13 residues. V dropped 1 base and J dropped 6 bases, with 7 bases sitting between them. The CDR3 here is CASSLYSRNEQFF. CDR3 nucleotides: TGTGCCAGCAGTTTATACAGTCGCAATGAGCAGTTCTTC.

Concerning this clonotype itself: This clone may be a read error of a much larger clone one base away. The chain couples TRBV30 to TRBJ2-7; the D call may be TRBD1 or TRBD2 (5 bases each). Germline loops: CDR1 GTSNPN, CDR2 SVGIG (reference sequence). The CDR3 runs 15 residues. V lost 0 bases to trimming and J lost 1 base, with 13 bases between them. DNA of the CDR3: TGTGCCTGGAGTGTACGGCAGGGACGATCCTACGAGCAGTACTTC. Its translation is CAWSVRQGRSYEQYF.

This clonotype was seen at least ten times. J is TRBJ2-3 and V is TRBV2, with TRBD2 matching 7 bases. Germline-derived CDR1 and CDR2 are SNHLY and FYNNEI. V lost 4 bases, J lost 0 bases, and 4 bases stayed unmatched. This CDR3 region has 15 residues. CDR3 loop: CASSGGGSSTDTQYF. CDR3 sequence (DNA): TGTGCCAGCAGTGGGGGGGGGAGTAGCACAGATACGCAGTATTTT.

CDR3: CASSLGRQFQHEQYF. The CDR3 DNA sequence: TGTGCCAGCAGCTTGGGGAGACAGTTCCAGCACGAGCAGTACTTC. The J gene is TRBJ2-7, the V gene TRBV7-2; D tentatively reads TRBD1 or TRBD2 (5 bases each). Deletions cut 3 bases from V and 5 bases from J, with 17 bases between. CDR1 is SGHTA and CDR2 is FQGNSA in the germline V gene. This CDR3 is built from 15 residues.

Concerning this clonotype itself: A much larger clone differs from this one at a single base, so this may be a read error. The chain joins TRBV18 to TRBJ2-1, with 7 bases aligning to TRBD2. The CDR3 contains 14 residues. V trimming: 2 bases; J trimming: 10 bases; junction bases outside the gene matches: 8. Germline CDR1 KGHSH, CDR2 LQKENI. The CDR3 sequence is CASSPGSRGDEQFF. The CDR3 DNA is TGTGCCAGCTCACCAGGCTCACGGGGGGACGAGCAGTTCTTC.

The chain employs TRBV30 and TRBJ1-2, with 7 bases that match TRBD1. The CDR3 contains 16 residues. CDR1 GTSNPN and CDR2 SVGIG come from the germline V gene (reference sequence). The junction had 15 bases not matched to a gene; V was cut back by 2 bases and J by 6 bases. The CDR3 loop reads CAWSRSGTATLHGYTF. CDR3 in DNA: TGTGCCTGGAGTCGAAGCGGGACAGCCACTTTACATGGCTACACCTTC.

This clonotype has a count of ten or more. The V call is TRBV6-6, the J call TRBJ2-1; unclear D gene. Germline V CDR1 and CDR2: MNHNY, SVGAGI (reference sequence). The CDR3 runs to 12 residues. V gave up 0 bases and J gave up 12 bases, with 9 bases separating them. The chain's CDR3 is CASSYSEILQFF. The CDR3 DNA follows: TGTGCCAGCAGTTACTCTGAGATTCTGCAGTTCTTC.

The J gene is TRBJ1-3, the V gene TRBV9; no clear D gene. Trimming shortened V by 0 bases and J by 0 bases, and 10 bases separated the two germline ends. Per germline, CDR1 SGDLS and CDR2 YYNGEE. The CDR3 consists of 16 residues. The CDR3 region is CASSVEGLGSGNTIYF. The CDR3 DNA sequence: TGTGCCAGCAGCGTAGAGGGCCTGGGCTCTGGAAACACCATATATTTT.

This clonotype has a count of ten or more. J is TRBJ1-5 and V is TRBV7-2; D might be TRBD1 (6 bases). CDR1 SGHTA and CDR2 FQGNSA come from the germline V gene. Trimming removed 5 bases at V and 3 bases at J, with 14 bases between. The CDR3 length is 15 residues. This chain's CDR3 is CASSPSTGFNQPQHF. CDR3 nucleotide sequence: TGTGCCAGCAGCCCCAGCACAGGGTTCAATCAGCCCCAGCATTTT. The whole variable domain, remainder taken from reference TRBV7-2 and TRBJ1-5, is GAGVSQSPSNKVTEKGKDVELRCDPISGHTALYWYRQSLGQGLEFLIYFQGNSAPDKSGLPSDRFSAERTGGSVSTLTIQRTQQEDSAVYLCASSPSTGFNQPQHFGDGTRLSIL.

In its sample, this clonotype was seen many times. The chain recombines TRBV9 with TRBJ1-2; D unclear. Germline lookup yields CDR1 SGDLS and CDR2 YYNGEE. CDR3 length equals 15 residues. V was trimmed by 4 bases and J by 0 bases, leaving 13 bases between them. CDR3 nucleotide sequence: TGTGCCAGCAGCCCGATGGGCGCGACTAACTATGGCTACACCTTC. This encodes CASSPMGATNYGYTF.

This clonotype was detected only a few times. This chain links TRBV7-3 with TRBJ2-2; D possibly matches TRBD1 or TRBD2 (6 bases each). V was trimmed by 5 bases and J by 3 bases, leaving 13 bases between them. This CDR3 spans 15 amino acids. Germline CDR1 SGHTA, CDR2 FQGTGA. Here the CDR3 reads CASSASGADTGELFF. DNA of the CDR3: TGTGCCAGCAGCGCCTCGGGGGCCGACACCGGGGAGCTGTTTTTT.

The rearrangement joins TRBV20-1 to TRBJ2-5; TRBD2 matches 15 bases. The CDR3 runs to 16 residues. Germline trimming cut 7 bases from V and 5 bases from J; bases unmatched to any gene: 11. In germline, CDR1 is DFQATT, CDR2 SNEGSKA (reference sequence). CDR3 in amino acids: CSVGLGTSGGRETQYF. The CDR3 region has the DNA TGCAGTGTTGGCCTCGGGACTAGCGGGGGGCGGGAGACCCAGTACTTC.

This clonotype appeared many times. The chain carries TRBV20-1 and TRBJ1-5; D not certain. Germline V gives CDR1 DFQATT, CDR2 SNEGSKA (reference sequence). CDR3 length: 14 residues. Trimming removed 3 bases from V and 0 bases from J, with 9 bases in between. The CDR3 DNA reads TGCAGTGCTAGGAACACCATTAGCAATCAGCCCCAGCATTTT. Translated: CSARNTISNQPQHF.

This clonotype was seen repeatedly, ten times or more. The chain joins TRBV7-8 to TRBJ1-1; a possible D gene is TRBD1 (6 bases). The germline V gene encodes CDR1 SGHVS and CDR2 FQNEAQ. The V gene lost 3 bases and the J gene lost 5 bases, with 19 bases spanning the gap. This CDR3 spans 16 amino acids. The CDR3 sequence is CASSLGNQGLRTEAFF. The CDR3 bases are TGTGCCAGCAGCTTGGGAAACCAGGGGTTGAGAACTGAAGCTTTCTTT. The variable domain in full, completed from reference TRBV7-8 and TRBJ1-1, reads GAGVSQSPRYKVAKRGQDVALRCDPISGHVSLFWYQQALGQGPEFLTYFQNEAQLDKSGLPSDRFFAERPEGSVSTLKIQRTQQEDSAVYLCASSLGNQGLRTEAFFGQGTRLTVV.

Ten or more counts support this clonotype. The chain recombines TRBV2 with TRBJ2-7, with D uncertain. Germline V gene data show CDR1 as SNHLY and CDR2 as FYNNEI. Trimming removed 3 bases from V and 0 bases from J, with 3 bases in between. The CDR3 contains 12 residues. The CDR3 region has the DNA TGTGCCAGCAGTGACGCCTCCTACGAGCAGTACTTC. Residues: CASSDASYEQYF.

The CDR3 sequence is CASSFPDSMNTEAFF. The CDR3 region has the DNA TGTGCCAGCAGCTTCCCCGACAGCATGAACACTGAAGCTTTCTTT. The chain uses TRBV7-3 and TRBJ1-1; D is possibly TRBD1 (5 bases). Deletions cut 3 bases from V and 0 bases from J, with 11 bases between. The CDR3 is 15 amino acids. CDR1 SGHTA and CDR2 FQGTGA come from the germline V gene.

This clonotype was seen at least ten times. The chain joins TRBV7-6 to TRBJ2-1, with 11 bases identical to TRBD2. V was pared by 6 bases and J by 2 bases, with 6 bases of the junction left unmatched. This CDR3 is built from 16 residues. Germline V gene data show CDR1 as SGHVS and CDR2 as FNYEAQ. The CDR3 region has the DNA TGTGCCAGCAGTACTAGCGGGGGAAGCGCCTACAATGAGCAGTTCTTC. This sequence encodes CASSTSGGSAYNEQFF.

As concerns this clonotype: A much larger clone lies a single base off, so this may be a read error. The genes are TRBV6-5 and TRBJ2-1; tentatively, D is TRBD2 (5 bases). Trimming stripped 0 bases from V and 13 bases from J, with 10 bases between. Germline loops: CDR1 MNHEY, CDR2 SVGAGI. The CDR3 runs to 12 residues. The chain's CDR3 is CASSYSRETQFF. For the CDR3, the DNA is TGTGCCAGCAGTTACTCTAGGGAGACCCAGTTCTTC.

With respect to this clonotype: A much larger clone is a single base away; this may be a read error. The chain is built from TRBV7-9 and TRBJ2-5, with D maybe TRBD2 (7 bases). Trimming left V 6 bases short and J 2 bases short, with 16 bases between. The germline CDR1 and CDR2 sequences are SEHNR and FQNEAQ (reference sequence). The CDR3 sequence is 15 residues long. In DNA, the CDR3 is TGTGCCAGCAGACTAGGGGGGGAACCGCAAGAGACCCAGTACTTC. Translated, it gives CASRLGGEPQETQYF.

This clonotype was detected ten times or more. V is TRBV7-2 and J is TRBJ1-2, with no clear D. The CDR3 contains 13 residues. Looked up from germline, CDR1 is SGHTA and CDR2 is FQGNSA. V lost 3 bases, J lost 2 bases, and 7 bases lay in between. DNA of the CDR3: TGTGCCAGCAGCTTCGGAGTGAACTATGGCTACACCTTC. This encodes CASSFGVNYGYTF.

This clonotype was seen at least ten times. The V call is TRBV7-2, the J call TRBJ2-7; no clear D. V was pared by 0 bases and J by 5 bases, with 5 bases between. This CDR3 is 12 amino acids long. Germline V lookup: CDR1 SGHTA, CDR2 FQGNSA. DNA of the CDR3: TGTGCCAGCAGCTTAGCTCACGACGAGCAGTACTTC. Translating it yields CASSLAHDEQYF.

Points on this clonotype: This may arise from a read error, as a much more abundant clone is one base away. This rearrangement joins TRBV7-9 to TRBJ2-4; D ambiguous. The CDR3 runs to 14 residues. CDR1 is SEHNR, CDR2 FQNEAQ, per germline (reference sequence). DNA of the CDR3: TGTGCCGGCAGCTTAGACACTGTCCCAGGCGTTCAGTACTTC. This sequence encodes CAGSLDTVPGVQYF.

This clonotype was seen only a few times. The CDR3 spells CAWSVIGGGTDTQYF. CDR3 nucleotide sequence: TGTGCCTGGAGCGTTATCGGCGGGGGCACAGATACGCAGTATTTT. This chain joins TRBV30 and TRBJ2-3; possible D gene TRBD2, 6 bases. There are 15 residues in the CDR3. Germline V lookup: CDR1 GTSNPN, CDR2 SVGIG (reference sequence). Trimming left V 3 bases short and J 1 base short, with 14 bases between.

The chain carries TRBV20-1 and TRBJ2-5, with TRBD1 as a possible D gene (5 bases). The J call could be wrong; TRBJ2-7 is a better fit for the DNA end. The germline gives CDR1 DFQATT, CDR2 SNEGSKA (reference sequence). CDR3 length: 14 residues. Written as DNA, the CDR3 is TGCAGTGCTAGACAAATTAGGGGCAGATACGAGCAGTACTTC. Translation gives CSARQIRGRYEQYF.

This clonotype was seen repeatedly, ten times or more. The rearrangement uses TRBV15 and TRBJ2-5; possibly TRBD2 for D (5 bases). V shed 3 bases and J shed 1 base, with 9 bases lying between them. The CDR3 consists of 14 residues. Germline loops: CDR1 LNHNV, CDR2 YYDKDF (reference sequence). The CDR3 DNA reads TGTGCCACCAGCAGCGGAGGATCCCAAGAGACCCAGTACTTC. It codes for CATSSGGSQETQYF.

The chain uses TRBV27 and TRBJ1-2; 11 bases match TRBD1. V shed 0 bases and J 4 bases; nucleotides not matched to a gene: 4. The CDR3 contains 16 residues. CDR1 and CDR2 (germline): MNHEY, SMNVEV (reference sequence). The CDR3 bases are TGTGCCAGCAGTTTATCTTCCGGACAGGGGGCCTATGGCTACACCTTC. Translated, it gives CASSLSSGQGAYGYTF.